The clone carrying this TCR beta chain was recorded a few times. Its cognate antigen is unknown. V shed 6 bases and J shed 5 bases, with 19 bases lying between them. Germline V CDR1 and CDR2: MNHEY, SVGAGI. The CDR3 length is 16 residues. The data were obtained in a study of beta chain features in type 1 diabetes. Study-level information: On cell yields, gender and age, patients and healthy donors were similar.

Findings of the study overall: Researchers report that Type 1 diabetes patients had moderately but significantly shorter TCRB CDR3s across all four CD4+ subsets. There were fewer insertions and more deletions at the VDJ junctions of type 1 diabetes patients. Relative to healthy donors, patients appeared to have naive, central memory and Treg TCRB repertoires that were more similar. Researchers cautioned that cDNA sequencing could over-represent cells with high TCR expression.

The study reverse transcribed the entire isolated RNA, so it sequenced expressed TCRB transcripts. Using immunoSEQ multiplex PCR, the repertoire was profiled, and TCRdb retains in-frame clones only, with some absent. Found here are roughly 160,000 clones, approximately 7.8% of them singletons; the top ten hold about 0.95%. The chain links TRBV6-5 to TRBJ2-2; perhaps TRBD1 as D (5 bases). The sequence came from a woman aged 40-49 years with type 1 diabetes. The sample taken for sequencing was central memory CD4+ T cells from blood. The CDR3 here is CASRYKPRTLTGELFF. Here the CDR3 DNA reads TGTGCCAGCAGATACAAGCCCCGGACACTTACCGGGGAGCTGTTTTTT.